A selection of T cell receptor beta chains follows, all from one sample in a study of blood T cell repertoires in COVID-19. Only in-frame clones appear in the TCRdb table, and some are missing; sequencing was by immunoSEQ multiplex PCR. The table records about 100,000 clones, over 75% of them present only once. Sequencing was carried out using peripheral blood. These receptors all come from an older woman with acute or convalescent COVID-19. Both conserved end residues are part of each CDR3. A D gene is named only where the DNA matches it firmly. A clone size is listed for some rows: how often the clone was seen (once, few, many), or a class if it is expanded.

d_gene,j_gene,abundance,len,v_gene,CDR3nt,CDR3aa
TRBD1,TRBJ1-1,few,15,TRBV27,TGTGCCAGCAGTTTAGGACAGGGGAGGTGGACTGAAGCTTTCTTT,CASSLGQGRWTEAFF
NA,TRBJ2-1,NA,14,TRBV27,TGTGCCAGCCTCCCTACCGGACTCGACAATGAGCAGTTCTTC,CASLPTGLDNEQFF
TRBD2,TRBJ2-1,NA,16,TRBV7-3,TGTGCCAGCAGTCCCCATAGCGGGAGGGGCTACAATGAGCAGTTCTTC,CASSPHSGRGYNEQFF
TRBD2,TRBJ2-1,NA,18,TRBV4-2,TGTGCCAGCAGCCAGGCACTAGCGGGAGTGGGGGGTCACAATGAGCAGTTCTTC,CASSQALAGVGGHNEQFF
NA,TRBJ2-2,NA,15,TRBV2,TGTGCCAGCAGTGGGACCGGGACGAACACCGGGGAGCTGTTTTTT,CASSGTGTNTGELFF
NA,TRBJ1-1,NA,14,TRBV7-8,TGTGCCAGCAGCTCAGGGAAACCGGGCACTGAAGCTTTCTTT,CASSSGKPGTEAFF
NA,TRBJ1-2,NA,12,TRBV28,TGTGCCACCTCCACCAGTAACTATGGCTACACCTTC,CATSTSNYGYTF
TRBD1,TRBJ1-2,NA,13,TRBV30,TGTGCCTGGAGCAGGGACAGGAACTATGGCTACACCTTC,CAWSRDRNYGYTF
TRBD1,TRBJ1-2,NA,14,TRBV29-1,TGCAGCGTTTCCTCCGGGACAGGGGGGTATGGCTACACCTTC,CSVSSGTGGYGYTF
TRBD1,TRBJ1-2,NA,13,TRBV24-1,TGTGCCACCTTCGAACAGGGGGGAGGAGGCTACACCTTC,CATFEQGGGGYTF
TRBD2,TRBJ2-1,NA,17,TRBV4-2,TGTGCCAGCAGCCAAGATGGGACGAGACTAGCGGGAAATGAGCAGTTCTTC,CASSQDGTRLAGNEQFF
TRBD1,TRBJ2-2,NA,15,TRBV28,TGTGCCAGCAGTAAAACCGGGACAGACACCGGGGAGCTGTTTTTT,CASSKTGTDTGELFF
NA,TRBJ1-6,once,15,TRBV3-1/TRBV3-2,TGTGCCAGCAGTGAGAGGAGCTCCTATAATTCACCCCTCCACTTT,CASSERSSYNSPLHF
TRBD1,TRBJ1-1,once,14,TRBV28,TGTGCCAGCAGAGGCCTGAGGACAGGCCGTGAAGCTTTCTTT,CASRGLRTGREAFF
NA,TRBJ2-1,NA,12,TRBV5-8,TGTGCCAGCAGCTCAGAGCGGGCAGAGCAGTTCTTC,CASSSERAEQFF
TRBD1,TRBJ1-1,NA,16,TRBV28,TGTGCCAGCAGTCCCTGGACAGGGCGCGGTAGCACTGAAGCTTTCTTT,CASSPWTGRGSTEAFF
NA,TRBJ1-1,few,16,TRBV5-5,TGTGCCAGCAGCCCTTATGGCCAGGGTTATAACACTGAAGCTTTCTTT,CASSPYGQGYNTEAFF
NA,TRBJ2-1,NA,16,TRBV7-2,TGTGCCAGCACCCAGAGAGACTGGAATTTCTACAATGAGCAGTTCTTC,CASTQRDWNFYNEQFF
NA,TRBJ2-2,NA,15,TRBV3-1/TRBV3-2,TGTGCCAGCAGCCAACTGGGAGTACACACCGGGGAGCTGTTTTTT,CASSQLGVHTGELFF
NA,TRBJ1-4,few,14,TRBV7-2,TGTGCCAGCAGGCTGGGTCAGGGTGGGGAAAAACTGTTTTTT,CASRLGQGGEKLFF
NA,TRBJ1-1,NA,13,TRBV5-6,TGTGCCAGCAGCTTGTGGGGGGACACTGAAGCTTTCTTT,CASSLWGDTEAFF
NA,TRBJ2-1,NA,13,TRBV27,TGTGCCAGCAGTTTTCGAGGGTTTAATGAGCAGTTCTTC,CASSFRGFNEQFF